Described below is a single T cell receptor beta chain sequence and its context. V was shortened by 1 base and J by 3 bases, with 6 bases between the two germline ends. This CDR3 is 13 amino acids long. The germline V gene has CDR1 SGHTA and CDR2 FQGTGA. The assay was carried out at the deep level. Repertoires were generated with immunoSEQ multiplex PCR, while TCRdb's copy carries only in-frame clones and drops some. This table has a few million clones, approximately 93% appearing once. This entry belongs to a study of shared clonotypes between healthy human individuals. All of the donors resided in Nashville, Tennessee, and each was a Caucasian adult. CD4+ cell separation produced CD45RA+ naive and CD45RA-negative memory subsets.

J is TRBJ2-5 and V is TRBV7-3; no clear D gene. This sequence originates from a man in his late teens or twenties in good health. Some clones in this sample may be carry-over from other donors' samples. Input material: naive CD4+ T cells from PBMCs. Subset described: CD45RA+ positively selected. In nucleotides, the CDR3 is TGTGCCAGCAGCTTAAGAGAGGAAGAGACCCAGTACTTC. Translation gives CASSLREEETQYF.